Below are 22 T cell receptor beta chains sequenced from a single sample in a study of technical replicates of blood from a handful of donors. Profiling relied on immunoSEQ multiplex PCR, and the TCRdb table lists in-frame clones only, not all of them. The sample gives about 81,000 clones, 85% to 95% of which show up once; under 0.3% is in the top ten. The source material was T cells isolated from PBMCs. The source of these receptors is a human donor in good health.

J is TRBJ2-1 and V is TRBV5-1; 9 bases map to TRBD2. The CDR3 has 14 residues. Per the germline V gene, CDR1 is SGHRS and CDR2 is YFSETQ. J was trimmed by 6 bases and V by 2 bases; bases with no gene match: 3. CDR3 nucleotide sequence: TGCGCCAGCAGCTTCCAGCGGGGGGCCAATGAGCAGTTCTTC. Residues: CASSFQRGANEQFF.

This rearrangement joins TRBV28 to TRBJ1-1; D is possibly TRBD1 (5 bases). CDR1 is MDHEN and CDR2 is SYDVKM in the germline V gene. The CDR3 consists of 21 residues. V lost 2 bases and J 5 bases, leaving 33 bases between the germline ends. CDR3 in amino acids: CASSLRDLVSGGELGRTEAFF. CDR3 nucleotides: TGTGCCAGCAGTTTAAGGGACTTGGTCTCGGGTGGGGAGCTGGGGAGGACTGAAGCTTTCTTT.

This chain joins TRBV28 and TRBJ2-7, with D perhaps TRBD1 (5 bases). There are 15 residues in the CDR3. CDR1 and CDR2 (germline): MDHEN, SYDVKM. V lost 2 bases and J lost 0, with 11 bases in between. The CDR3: CASSLPPGISYEQYF. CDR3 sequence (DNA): TGTGCCAGCAGTTTACCACCAGGGATCTCCTACGAGCAGTACTTC.

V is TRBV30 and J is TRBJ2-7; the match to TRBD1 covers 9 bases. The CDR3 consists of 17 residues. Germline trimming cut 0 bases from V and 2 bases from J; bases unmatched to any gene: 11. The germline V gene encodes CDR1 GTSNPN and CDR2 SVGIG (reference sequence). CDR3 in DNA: TGTGCCTGGAGTGTACGGACGGGGACAGGGCGAGCCTACGAGCAGTACTTC. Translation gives CAWSVRTGTGRAYEQYF.

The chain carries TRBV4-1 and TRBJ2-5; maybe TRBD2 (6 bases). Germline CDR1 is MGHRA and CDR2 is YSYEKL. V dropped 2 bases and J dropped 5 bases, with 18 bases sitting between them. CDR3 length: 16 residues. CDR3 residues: CASSQFYRRAMETQYF. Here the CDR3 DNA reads TGCGCCAGCAGCCAATTTTATCGGAGGGCCATGGAGACCCAGTACTTC.

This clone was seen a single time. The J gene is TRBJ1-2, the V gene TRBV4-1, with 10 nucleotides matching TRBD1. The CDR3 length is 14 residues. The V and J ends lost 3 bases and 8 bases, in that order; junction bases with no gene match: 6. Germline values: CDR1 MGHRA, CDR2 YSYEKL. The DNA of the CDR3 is TGCGCCAGCAGCCACGACAGGGGGCATTTGGGCTACACCTTC. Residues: CASSHDRGHLGYTF.

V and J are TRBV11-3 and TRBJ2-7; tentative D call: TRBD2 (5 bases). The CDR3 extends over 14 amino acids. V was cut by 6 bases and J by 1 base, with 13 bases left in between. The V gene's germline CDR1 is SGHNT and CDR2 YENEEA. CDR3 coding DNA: TGTGCCAGCAGTCTTTCCGGACTTTCCTACGAGCAGTACTTC. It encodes CASSLSGLSYEQYF.

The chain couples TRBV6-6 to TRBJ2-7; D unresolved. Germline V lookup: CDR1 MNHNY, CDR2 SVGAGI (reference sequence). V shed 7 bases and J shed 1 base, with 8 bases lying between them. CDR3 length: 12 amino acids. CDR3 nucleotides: TGTGCCAGCAACTCAGGTTCCTACGAGCAGTACTTC. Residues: CASNSGSYEQYF.

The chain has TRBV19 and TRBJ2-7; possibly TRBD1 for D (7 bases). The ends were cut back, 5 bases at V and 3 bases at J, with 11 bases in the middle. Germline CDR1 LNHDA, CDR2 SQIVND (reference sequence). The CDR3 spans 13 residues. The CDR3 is CASSAGQIYEQYF. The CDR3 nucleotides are TGTGCCAGTAGTGCGGGACAGATCTACGAGCAGTACTTC.

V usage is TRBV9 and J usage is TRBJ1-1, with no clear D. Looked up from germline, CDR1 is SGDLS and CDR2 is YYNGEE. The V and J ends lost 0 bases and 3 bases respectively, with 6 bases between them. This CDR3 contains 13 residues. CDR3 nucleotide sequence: TGTGCCAGCAGCGTAGCTGGGCACACTGAAGCTTTCTTT. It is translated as CASSVAGHTEAFF. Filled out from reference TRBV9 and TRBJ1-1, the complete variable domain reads DSGVTQTPKHLITATGQRVTLRCSPRSGDLSVYWYQQSLDQGLQFLIQYYNGEERAKGNILERFSAQQFPDLHSELNLSSLELGDSALYFCASSVAGHTEAFFGQGTRLTVV.

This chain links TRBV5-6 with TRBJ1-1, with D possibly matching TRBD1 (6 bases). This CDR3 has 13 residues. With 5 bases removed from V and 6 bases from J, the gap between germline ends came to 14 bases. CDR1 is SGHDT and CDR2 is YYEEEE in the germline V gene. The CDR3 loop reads CASRLQGVPEAFF. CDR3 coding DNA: TGTGCCAGCAGATTACAGGGAGTACCTGAAGCTTTCTTT.

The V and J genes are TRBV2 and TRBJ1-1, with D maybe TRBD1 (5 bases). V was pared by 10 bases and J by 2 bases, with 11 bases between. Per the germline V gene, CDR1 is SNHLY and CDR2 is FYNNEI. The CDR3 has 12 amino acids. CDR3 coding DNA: TGTGCCACTCGACAGCCCAACACTGAAGCTTTCTTT. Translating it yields CATRQPNTEAFF.

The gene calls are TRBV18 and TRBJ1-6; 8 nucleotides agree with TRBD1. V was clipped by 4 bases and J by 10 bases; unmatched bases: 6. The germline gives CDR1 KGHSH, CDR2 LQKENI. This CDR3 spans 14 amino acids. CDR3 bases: TGTGCCAGCTCACTCGACAGGGGCGGCTCACCCCTCCACTTT. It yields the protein CASSLDRGGSPLHF. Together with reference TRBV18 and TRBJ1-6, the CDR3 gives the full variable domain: NAGVMQNPRHLVRRRGQEARLRCSPMKGHSHVYWYRQLPEEGLKFMVYLQKENIIDESGMPKERFSAEFPKEGPSILRIQQVVRGDSAAYFCASSLDRGGSPLHFGNGTRLTVT.

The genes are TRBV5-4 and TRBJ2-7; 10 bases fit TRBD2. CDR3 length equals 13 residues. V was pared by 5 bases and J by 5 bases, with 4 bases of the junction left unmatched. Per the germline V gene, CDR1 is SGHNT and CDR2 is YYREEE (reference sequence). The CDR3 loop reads CASRPSGSDEQYF. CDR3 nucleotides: TGTGCCAGCAGACCTAGCGGGAGCGACGAGCAGTACTTC.

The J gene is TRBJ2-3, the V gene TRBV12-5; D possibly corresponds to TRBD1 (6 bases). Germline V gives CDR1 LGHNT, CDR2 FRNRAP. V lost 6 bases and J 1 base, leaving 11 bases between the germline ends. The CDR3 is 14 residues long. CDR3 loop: CASGPGQRTDTQYF. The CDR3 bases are TGTGCTAGTGGCCCCGGACAGCGCACAGATACGCAGTATTTT.

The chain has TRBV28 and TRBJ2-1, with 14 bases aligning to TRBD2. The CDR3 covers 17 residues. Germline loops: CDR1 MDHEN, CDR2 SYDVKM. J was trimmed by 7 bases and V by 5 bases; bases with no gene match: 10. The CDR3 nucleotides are TGTGCCAGCAGTCCGCGCGGACTAGCGGGAGGCGGGAATGAGCAGTTCTTC. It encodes CASSPRGLAGGGNEQFF.

CDR3 nucleotides: TGTGCCAGCAGTGAATTGCAGGGAAACTCTGGAAACACCATATATTTT. Translated, it gives CASSELQGNSGNTIYF. The rearrangement uses TRBV6-1 and TRBJ1-3; a possible D gene is TRBD1 (5 bases). The V end lost 2 bases, the J end lost 0 bases, and 11 bases lay between the germline ends. Germline V gives CDR1 MNHNS, CDR2 SASEGT. CDR3 length equals 16 residues.

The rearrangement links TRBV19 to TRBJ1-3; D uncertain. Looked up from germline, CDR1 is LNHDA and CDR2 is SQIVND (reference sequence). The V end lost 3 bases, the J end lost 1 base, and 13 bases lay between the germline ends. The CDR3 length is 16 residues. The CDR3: CASSINVGWSGNTIYF. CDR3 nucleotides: TGTGCCAGTAGTATCAATGTCGGGTGGTCTGGAAACACCATATATTTT. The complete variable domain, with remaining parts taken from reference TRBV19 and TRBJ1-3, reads DGGITQSPKYLFRKEGQNVTLSCEQNLNHDAMYWYRQDPGQGLRLIYYSQIVNDFQKGDIAEGYSVSREKKESFPLTVTSAQKNPTAFYLCASSINVGWSGNTIYFGEGSWLTVV.

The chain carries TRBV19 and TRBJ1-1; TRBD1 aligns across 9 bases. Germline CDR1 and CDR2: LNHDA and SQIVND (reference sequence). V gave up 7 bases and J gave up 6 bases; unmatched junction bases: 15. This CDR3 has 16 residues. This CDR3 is CASIRGLNRGLAEAFF. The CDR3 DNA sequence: TGTGCCAGTATTCGAGGATTAAACAGGGGGCTCGCTGAAGCTTTCTTT.

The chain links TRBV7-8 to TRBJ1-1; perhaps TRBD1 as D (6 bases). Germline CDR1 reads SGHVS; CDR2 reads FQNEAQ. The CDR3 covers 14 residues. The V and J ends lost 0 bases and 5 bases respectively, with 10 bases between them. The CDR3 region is CASSLARGGTEAFF. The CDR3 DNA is TGTGCCAGCAGCTTAGCAAGGGGGGGGACTGAAGCTTTCTTT.

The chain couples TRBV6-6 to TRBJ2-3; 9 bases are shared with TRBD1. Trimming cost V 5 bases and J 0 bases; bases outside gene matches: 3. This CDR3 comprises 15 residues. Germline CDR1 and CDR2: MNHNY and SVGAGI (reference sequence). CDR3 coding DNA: TGTGCCAGCAGTCCTGGGACAGGGAGCACAGATACGCAGTATTTT. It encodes CASSPGTGSTDTQYF.

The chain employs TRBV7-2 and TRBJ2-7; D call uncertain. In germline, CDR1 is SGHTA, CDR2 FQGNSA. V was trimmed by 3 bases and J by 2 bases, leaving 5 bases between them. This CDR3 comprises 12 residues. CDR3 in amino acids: CASSLAPYEQYF. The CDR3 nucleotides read TGTGCCAGCAGCTTGGCACCCTACGAGCAGTACTTC.